The 9 T cell receptor beta chains below were found in one sample sequenced in a study of blood T cell repertoires in COVID-19. This table comes from immunoSEQ multiplex PCR, and its TCRdb copy is limited to in-frame clones, with some not included. The sample has about 190,000 clones, approximately 87% seen once. The sequencing sample was made of peripheral blood. These receptors all stem from a woman in her seventies with COVID-19, enrolled during active disease.

The J gene is TRBJ2-7, the V gene TRBV6-2 or TRBV6-3; a weak D match, TRBD2 (6 bases). Trimming shortened V by 6 bases and J by 3 bases, and 21 bases separated the two germline ends. This CDR3 comprises 16 residues. Looked up from germline, CDR1 is MNHEY and CDR2 is SVGEGT. The CDR3 sequence is CASRYGTLVGVYEQYF. The CDR3 DNA is TGTGCCAGCAGGTACGGGACTTTGGTGGGGGTCTACGAGCAGTACTTC.

The rearrangement uses TRBV11-2 and TRBJ2-5, with a possible D match to TRBD1 (7 bases). From germline, CDR1 is SGHAT and CDR2 FQNNGV. The CDR3 is 16 amino acids. Trimming pared 5 bases from V and 1 base from J, leaving 17 bases between. DNA of the CDR3: TGTGCCAGCAGCCACTCTATCAGGGGGGCCCAAGAGACCCAGTACTTC. Translating it yields CASSHSIRGAQETQYF. The full variable domain, with the rest looked up from reference TRBV11-2 and TRBJ2-5, is EAGVAQSPRYKIIEKRQSVAFWCNPISGHATLYWYQQILGQGPKLLIQFQNNGVVDDSQLPKDRFSAERLKGVDSTLKIQPAKLEDSAVYLCASSHSIRGAQETQYFGPGTRLLVL.

V gene TRBV2 combines with J gene TRBJ1-6; 8 nucleotides agree with TRBD1. Germline CDR1 SNHLY, CDR2 FYNNEI. The CDR3 loop spans 14 amino acids. Germline trimming cut 6 bases from V and 9 bases from J; bases unmatched to any gene: 7. CDR3 nucleotides: TGTGCCAGCAGGGAGGACAGGGCTGGTTCACCCCTCCACTTT. It is translated as CASREDRAGSPLHF.

The chain uses TRBV5-1 and TRBJ2-3; possible D gene TRBD2, 6 bases. Germline V gene lookup returns CDR1 SGHRS and CDR2 YFSETQ. The CDR3 covers 14 residues. V lost 2 bases, J lost 1 base, and 8 bases lay in between. The CDR3 sequence is CASSFGGGTDTQYF. The CDR3 nucleotides read TGCGCCAGCAGCTTCGGCGGGGGCACAGATACGCAGTATTTT.

The gene calls are TRBV4-3 and TRBJ1-3; D remains ambiguous. Germline V gene sequence: CDR1 LGHNA, CDR2 YSLEER. The CDR3 is 15 residues long. Trimming took 5 bases from V and 0 from J, leaving 11 bases between them. CDR3 nucleotides: TGCGCCAGCAGCGAACGCGTCTCCTCTGGAAACACCATATATTTT. This encodes CASSERVSSGNTIYF.

V gene TRBV5-1 combines with J gene TRBJ1-1, with D possibly being TRBD1 (6 bases). CDR3 length equals 15 residues. The ends were cut back, 0 bases at V and 6 bases at J, with 15 bases in the middle. Germline V gives CDR1 SGHRS, CDR2 YFSETQ. The CDR3 bases are TGCGCCAGCAGCTTGGCCAATACAGGGCTTTCTGAAGCTTTCTTT. Its translation: CASSLANTGLSEAFF.

J is TRBJ1-1 and V is TRBV7-3; no definite D call. Trimming stripped 8 bases from V and 4 bases from J, with 11 bases between. The CDR3 consists of 12 residues. Looked up from germline, CDR1 is SGHTA and CDR2 is FQGTGA. Written as DNA, the CDR3 is TGTGCCAGCTCTGCGGGGAGCACTGAAGCTTTCTTT. This gives the protein CASSAGSTEAFF. Full variable domain (missing parts from reference TRBV7-3 and TRBJ1-1): GAGVSQTPSNKVTEKGKYVELRCDPISGHTALYWYRQSLGQGPEFLIYFQGTGAADDSGLPNDRFFAVRPEGSVSTLKIQRTERGDSAVYLCASSAGSTEAFFGQGTRLTVV.

CDR3 sequence: CASSERMTGGASYQPQHF. The CDR3 DNA reads TGTGCCAGCAGTGAACGGATGACAGGGGGCGCATCCTATCAGCCCCAGCATTTT. The chain couples TRBV2 to TRBJ1-5, with TRBD1 matching 10 bases. This CDR3 has 18 residues. CDR1 is SNHLY, CDR2 FYNNEI, per germline. The junction had 12 bases not matched to a gene; V was cut back by 2 bases and J by 5 bases.

This clone was recorded once. This chain connects TRBV24-1 to TRBJ2-2; D gene unclear. Germline values: CDR1 KGHDR, CDR2 SFDVKD. The CDR3 has 15 residues. Trimming pared 6 bases from V and 1 base from J, leaving 11 bases between. The CDR3, as DNA: TGTGCCACCAGTTCGCTGGGCCAGAACACCGGGGAGCTGTTTTTT. It yields the protein CATSSLGQNTGELFF.